A single sample gave rise to the 10 T cell receptor beta chains below, sequenced in a study of Ad26.COV2.S vaccination and SARS-CoV-2 variants. Indicated treatment: 19 received Ad26.COV2.S at low or high dose, single or two shots; about 5 received placebo; per-sample allocation not given. Day 63 after the first injection of vaccine or placebo was the sampling time. Libraries were prepared by immunoSEQ multiplex PCR; TCRdb keeps only in-frame clonotypes and omits some of them. The table records approximately 480,000 clones, around 90% of them present only once. The starting material was peripheral blood, obtained in a trial of Ad26.COV2.S vaccine versus placebo. These TCRs come from a person between 18 and 65 years old who received the Ad26.COV2.S COVID-19 vaccine or a placebo.

This clone came up once. The chain uses TRBV5-1 and TRBJ1-1; D gene ambiguous. The CDR3 sequence is 12 residues long. The germline gives CDR1 SGHRS, CDR2 YFSETQ. Deletions cut 5 bases from V and 0 bases from J, with 5 bases between. The CDR3 is CASRSMNTEAFF. The CDR3, as DNA: TGCGCCAGCAGGTCCATGAACACTGAAGCTTTCTTT. Full variable domain (rest looked up from reference TRBV5-1 and TRBJ1-1): KAGVTQTPRYLIKTRGQQVTLSCSPISGHRSVSWYQQTPGQGLQFLFEYFSETQRNKGNFPGRFSGRQFSNSRSEMNVSTLELGDSALYLCASRSMNTEAFFGQGTRLTVV.

Only a few counts were recorded for this clone. The J gene is TRBJ1-5, the V gene TRBV2; D is possibly TRBD1 (5 bases). Germline values: CDR1 SNHLY, CDR2 FYNNEI. V was trimmed by 6 bases and J by 6 bases, leaving 15 bases between them. CDR3 length equals 14 residues. The CDR3 reads CASSGTPEVQPQHF. DNA for the CDR3: TGTGCCAGCAGCGGGACTCCGGAGGTTCAGCCCCAGCATTTT.

The V call is TRBV9, the J call TRBJ2-1, with D uncertain. The CDR3 spans 13 residues. Germline CDR1 is SGDLS and CDR2 is YYNGEE. V was trimmed by 0 bases and J by 9 bases, leaving 10 bases between them. The CDR3 DNA follows: TGTGCCAGCAGCGTAGGGACCCTCTCTGAGCAGTTCTTC. Translated, it gives CASSVGTLSEQFF.

The chain links TRBV6-5 to TRBJ1-1; possible D gene TRBD1, 5 bases. Trimming cost V 6 bases and J 6 bases, with 20 bases left between them. The V gene's germline CDR1 is MNHEY and CDR2 SVGAGI. CDR3 length: 15 residues. The CDR3 loop reads CASRPIDSLPSEAFF. The DNA of the CDR3 is TGTGCCAGCAGACCCATTGACAGTCTTCCCTCTGAAGCTTTCTTT.

This chain's CDR3 is CASSPGGGFNEQFF. The CDR3 coding sequence is TGTGCCAGCAGCCCAGGGGGGGGATTCAATGAGCAGTTCTTC. The chain recombines TRBV7-2 with TRBJ2-1; D possibly uses TRBD1 or TRBD2 (7 bases each). This CDR3 is 14 amino acids long. V dropped 5 bases and J dropped 6 bases, with 14 bases sitting between them. CDR1 and CDR2 from the germline V gene are SGHTA and FQGNSA. Full variable domain (remainder filled in from reference TRBV7-2 and TRBJ2-1): GAGVSQSPSNKVTEKGKDVELRCDPISGHTALYWYRQSLGQGLEFLIYFQGNSAPDKSGLPSDRFSAERTGGSVSTLTIQRTQQEDSAVYLCASSPGGGFNEQFFGPGTRLTVL.

This rearrangement joins TRBV6-4 to TRBJ2-1; 11 bases agree with TRBD2. The germline gives CDR1 MRHNA, CDR2 SNTAGT. V lost 10 bases and J lost 8; bases outside the gene matches: 13. The CDR3 spans 15 residues. The CDR3 protein is CATRLAGRGGYEQFF. DNA of the CDR3: TGTGCCACAAGACTAGCGGGAAGGGGTGGCTATGAGCAGTTCTTC.

The V call is TRBV7-8, the J call TRBJ2-7, with a possible D match to TRBD2 (5 bases). The CDR3 has 15 residues. Trimming cost V 5 bases and J 6 bases, with 20 bases left between them. Germline-derived CDR1 and CDR2 are SGHVS and FQNEAQ. CDR3 amino acids: CASSPRRTGLIEQYF. CDR3 DNA sequence: TGTGCCAGCAGCCCCCGTCGCACGGGATTAATCGAGCAGTACTTC.

The rearrangement joins TRBV3-1 (or the pseudogene TRBV3-2) to TRBJ1-3; 9 bases fit TRBD1. The V gene's germline CDR1 is LGHDT and CDR2 YNNKEL (reference sequence). J was trimmed by 1 base and V by 2 bases; bases with no gene match: 9. This CDR3 comprises 18 residues. The CDR3 reads CASSQYNTGGASGNTIYF. CDR3 in DNA: TGTGCCAGCAGCCAATACAACACAGGGGGCGCGTCTGGAAACACCATATATTTT.

CDR3 sequence: CASSSLGDTGELFF. In DNA form, the CDR3 reads TGTGCCAGCAGTTCCTTAGGGGACACCGGGGAGCTGTTTTTT. The gene calls are TRBV6-5 and TRBJ2-2, with TRBD1 as a possible D gene (5 bases). The V gene's germline CDR1 is MNHEY and CDR2 SVGAGI. The length of the CDR3 is 14 residues. V was cut by 4 bases and J by 3 bases, with 9 bases left in between.

This clone appeared a single time. The junction shows a germline mismatch at one end, possibly a read error. The CDR3 nucleotides read TGTGCTAGCAGCTTAGAGCTTTATACACGGGAGCTGTTTTTT. Its protein product is CASSLELYTRELFF. The chain links TRBV7-7 to TRBJ2-2; no clear D gene. CDR3 length: 14 residues. Germline V gene data show CDR1 as SSHAT and CDR2 as FNYEAQ (reference sequence).